This T cell receptor beta chain came from a study of blood T cell repertoires in COVID-19. At the level of the study: Whether acute or convalescent, the COVID-19 samples came from the United States, Italy and Spain. The analysed material was cDNA or gDNA that came from T cells, B-cell-depleted T cells, or PBMCs.

Original methodology: Amplifying reference gene primers gave estimates of nucleated cell counts. The data were produced by immunoSEQ multiplex PCR, yet TCRdb's version contains in-frame clones alone and is incomplete. That table is the source of V, J and clone size, and D and trimming were worked out from the DNA. This table has over 60,000 clones, more than 90% appearing once. CDR3 length: 13 amino acids. The germline V gene encodes CDR1 MNHNY and CDR2 SVGAGI (reference sequence). The V gene lost 8 bases and the J gene lost 5 bases, with 15 bases spanning the gap. The V call is TRBV6-6, the J call TRBJ1-1, with D maybe TRBD1 (5 bases). Sequencing input: peripheral blood. The receptor was isolated from a human donor in a cohort sampled during active COVID-19. CDR3 amino acids: CASAMPGRTEAFF. Written as DNA, the CDR3 is TGTGCCAGCGCTATGCCAGGGCGGACTGAAGCTTTCTTT.